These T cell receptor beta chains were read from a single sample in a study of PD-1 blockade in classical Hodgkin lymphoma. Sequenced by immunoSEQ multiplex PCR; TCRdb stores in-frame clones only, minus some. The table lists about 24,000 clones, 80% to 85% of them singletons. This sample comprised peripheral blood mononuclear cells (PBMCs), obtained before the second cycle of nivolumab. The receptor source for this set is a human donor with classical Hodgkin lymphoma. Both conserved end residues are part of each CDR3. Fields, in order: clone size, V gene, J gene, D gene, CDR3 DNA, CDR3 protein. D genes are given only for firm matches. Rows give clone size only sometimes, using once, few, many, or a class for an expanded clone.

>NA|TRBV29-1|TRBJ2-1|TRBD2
TGCAGCGTTGATGGGCCTAGCGGGGTATACAATGAGCAGTTCTTC
CSVDGPSGVYNEQFF
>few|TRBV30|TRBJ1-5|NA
TGTGCCTGGAGTCAGACTTACAATCAGCCCCAGCATTTT
CAWSQTYNQPQHF
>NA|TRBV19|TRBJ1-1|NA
TGTGCCAGTAGTATCGCCGGGGAGAACACTGAAGCTTTCTTT
CASSIAGENTEAFF
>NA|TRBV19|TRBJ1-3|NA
TGTGCCAGTAGTATTCAAGGCTTACCTTACTCTGGAAACACCATATATTTT
CASSIQGLPYSGNTIYF
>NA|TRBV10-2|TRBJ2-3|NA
TGCGCCAGCAGTCTCCGGGGGGCCGAAACAGATACGCAGTATTTT
CASSLRGAETDTQYF
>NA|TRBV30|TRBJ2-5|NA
TGTGCCTGGACCTTAGATCGGGGGACCCAGTACTTC
CAWTLDRGTQYF
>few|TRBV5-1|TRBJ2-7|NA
TGCGCCAGCAGCCTTGGACCGGGAGCCTACGAGCAGTACTTC
CASSLGPGAYEQYF
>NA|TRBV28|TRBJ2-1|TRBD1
TGTGCCAGCCAGGGACAGTTCTACAATGAGCAGTTCTTC
CASQGQFYNEQFF
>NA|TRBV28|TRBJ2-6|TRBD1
TGTGCCAGCAGTCCCGGGCAGGGGGCTATCTCTGGGGCCAACGTCCTGACTTTC
CASSPGQGAISGANVLTF
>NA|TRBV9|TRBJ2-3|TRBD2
TGTGCCAGCAGCGTAAGCGGGGGAGCCACAGATACGCAGTATTTT
CASSVSGGATDTQYF
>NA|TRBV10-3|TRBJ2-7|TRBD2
TGTGCCATCAGTGAGTCCAGCGGGAGTCCTCATAACTACGAGCAGTACTTC
CAISESSGSPHNYEQYF
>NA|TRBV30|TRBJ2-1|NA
TGTGCCTGGAGACAGTTAAGCTCCTACAATGAGCAGTTCTTC
CAWRQLSSYNEQFF
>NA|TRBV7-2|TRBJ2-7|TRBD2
TGTGCCAGCAGCTTAGGAGCTAGCGGGGGATTAACCCACTACGAGCAGTACTTC
CASSLGASGGLTHYEQYF
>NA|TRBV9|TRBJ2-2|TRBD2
TGTGCCAGCAGCGAGCGAAGCGGGGCGAACACCGGGGAGCTGTTTTTT
CASSERSGANTGELFF
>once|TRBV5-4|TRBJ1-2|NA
TGTGCCAGCAGCTTGGTAGGGCAGCCCTATGGCTACACCTTC
CASSLVGQPYGYTF
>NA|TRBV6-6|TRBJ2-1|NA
TGTGCCAGCAGTTACCAAACAGGGAGCCCTTACAATGAGCAGTTCTTC
CASSYQTGSPYNEQFF
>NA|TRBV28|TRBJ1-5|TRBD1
TGTGCCAGCATGCCCACGGCCCGACAGGGGATTAGCAATCAGCCCCAGCATTTT
CASMPTARQGISNQPQHF
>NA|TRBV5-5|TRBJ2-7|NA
TGTGCCAGCAGCACCGTGGACAGTCCCTACGAGCAGTACTTC
CASSTVDSPYEQYF
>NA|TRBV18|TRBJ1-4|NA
TGTGCCAGCTCACCAAAATCGGACATCCGAGCAAATGAAAAACTGTTTTTT
CASSPKSDIRANEKLFF
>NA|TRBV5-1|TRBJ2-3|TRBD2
TGCGCCAGCAGCTTGTTTAGCGGGAGCACAGATACGCAGTATTTT
CASSLFSGSTDTQYF
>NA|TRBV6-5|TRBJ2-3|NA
TGTGCCAGCAGCCCGACAGGAGGGAGGGCAGATACGCAGTATTTT
CASSPTGGRADTQYF
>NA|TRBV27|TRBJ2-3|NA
TGTGCCACCCAGGGGCTAACGACAGATACGCAGTATTTT
CATQGLTTDTQYF
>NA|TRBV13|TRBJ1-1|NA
TGTGCCAGCAGCTCCGGGGGGGGTGTGAACACTGAAGCTTTCTTT
CASSSGGGVNTEAFF
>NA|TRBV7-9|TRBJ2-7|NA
TGTGCCAGCAGCCGGGCCGAGGCCAATTACGAGCAGTACTTC
CASSRAEANYEQYF
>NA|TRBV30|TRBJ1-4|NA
TGTGCCTGGAGCCCGGGTTTAGCAACTAATGAAAAACTGTTTTTT
CAWSPGLATNEKLFF
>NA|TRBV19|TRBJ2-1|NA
TGTGCCAGTAGTAAGGGGAGGGGGCCTAATGAGCAGTTCTTC
CASSKGRGPNEQFF
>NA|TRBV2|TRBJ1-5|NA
TGTGCCAGCAGTGAAGGACGGACCGTAGGACTTAGCAATCAGCCCCAGCATTTT
CASSEGRTVGLSNQPQHF